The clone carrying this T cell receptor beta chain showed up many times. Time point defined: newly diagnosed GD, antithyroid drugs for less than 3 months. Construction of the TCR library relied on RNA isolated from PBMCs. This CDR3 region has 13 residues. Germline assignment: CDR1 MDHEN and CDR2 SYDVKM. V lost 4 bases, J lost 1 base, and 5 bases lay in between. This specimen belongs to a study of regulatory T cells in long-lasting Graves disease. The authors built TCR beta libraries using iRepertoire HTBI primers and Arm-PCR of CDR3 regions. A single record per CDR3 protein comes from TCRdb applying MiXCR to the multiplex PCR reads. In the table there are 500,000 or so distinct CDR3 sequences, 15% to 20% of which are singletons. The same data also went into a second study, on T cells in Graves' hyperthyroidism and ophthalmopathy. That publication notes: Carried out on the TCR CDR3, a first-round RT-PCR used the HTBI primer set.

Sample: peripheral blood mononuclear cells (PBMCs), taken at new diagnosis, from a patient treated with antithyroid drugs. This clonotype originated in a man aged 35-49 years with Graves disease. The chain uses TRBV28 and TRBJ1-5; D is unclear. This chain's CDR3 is CASSSYSNQPQHF. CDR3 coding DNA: TGTGCCAGCAGTTCTTACAGCAATCAGCCCCAGCATTTT.